This T cell receptor (beta chain) was found in a study of PD-1 blockade in mismatch repair-deficient tumors. General study points: After pembrolizumab, tumor-resident clones rose rapidly, then generally contracted before radiologic responses.

Notes on this clone: The antigen remains undetermined.

Produced via immunoSEQ multiplex PCR; TCRdb's table is partial and in-frame only. Among 40,000 to 60,000 clones, roughly 78% were seen once, and the ten largest hold around 3.4%. The V and J ends lost 1 base and 7 bases, in that order; junction bases with no gene match: 7. Germline CDR1 is MNHNS and CDR2 is SASEGT. The length of the CDR3 is 15 residues. The rearrangement uses TRBV6-1 and TRBJ1-5; TRBD1 agrees at 7 bases. The sample was peripheral blood, taken 4 weeks after starting pembrolizumab. The TCR sequence derives from an adult with mismatch repair-deficient cancer. The CDR3 reads CASSEEGANRQPQHF. The CDR3, as DNA: TGTGCCAGCAGTGAAGAGGGGGCGAACAGGCAGCCCCAGCATTTT.